This TCR beta chain was captured in a study of yellow fever vaccine responses in identical twins. This clonotype turned up a few times. The CDR3 loop spans 15 amino acids. The V end lost 4 bases, the J end lost 1 base, and 14 bases lay between the germline ends. CDR1 and CDR2 (germline): MRHNA, SNTAGT. TCRdb re-analysed the RT-PCR reads in MiXCR, keeping a single row per CDR3 protein. The sample holds 1,000 to 1,500 distinct CDR3 sequences; around 5.7% are singletons and the top ten take around 10%. The V and J genes are TRBV6-4 and TRBJ2-7; TRBD2 might be the D (5 bases). This sample comprised T cells from blood (PBMCs), unsorted or a sorted subset (not recorded which), obtained before or after yellow fever vaccination (not recorded which). The TCR sequence derives from a woman under 30 who received the yellow fever vaccine. As DNA, the CDR3 is TGTGCCAGCAGTGTCTCGCGGGCGTTTTCCTACGAGCAGTACTTC. As protein: CASSVSRAFSYEQYF.